These 28 T cell receptor beta chains were all obtained from the same sample, sequenced in a study of T cell responses to AZD1222 COVID-19 vaccine. Produced via immunoSEQ multiplex PCR; TCRdb's table is partial and in-frame only. This table holds 150,000 to 200,000 clones, around 88% found once. The starting material was peripheral blood, obtained 28 days after the second AZD1222 dose. These receptors were obtained from an adult who received the AZD1222 COVID-19 vaccine.

The CDR3 coding sequence is TGTGCCAGCAGTTTCAACCATGGATTCCAAGAGACCCAGTACTTC. Its translation is CASSFNHGFQETQYF. The V gene is TRBV6-2 or TRBV6-3, the J gene TRBJ2-5; D is unclear. The germline CDR1 and CDR2 sequences are MNHEY and SVGEGT. Trimming cost V 4 bases and J 1 base, with 13 bases left between them. CDR3 length equals 15 residues.

The rearrangement uses TRBV4-1 and TRBJ2-6, with 11 positions matching TRBD1. Germline V CDR1 and CDR2: MGHRA, YSYEKL. V lost 2 bases, J lost 2 bases, and 11 bases stayed unmatched. This CDR3 has 20 amino acids. Here the CDR3 DNA reads TGCGCCAGCAGCCAAACCTTCGCCGGGACAGGGGGAACTGGGGCCAACGTCCTGACTTTC. Its protein product is CASSQTFAGTGGTGANVLTF.

In this sample, this clone turned up once. The chain combines TRBV5-1 with TRBJ2-7; unclear D gene. CDR1 and CDR2 from the germline V gene are SGHRS and YFSETQ. V dropped 0 bases and J dropped 5 bases, with 12 bases sitting between them. This CDR3 region has 14 residues. The CDR3 is CASSLENIIDEQYF. The CDR3, as DNA: TGCGCCAGCAGCTTGGAGAATATAATCGACGAGCAGTACTTC.

The chain carries TRBV7-3 and TRBJ2-3, with no clear D. Germline V lookup: CDR1 SGHTA, CDR2 FQGTGA. Trimming shortened V by 5 bases and J by 1 base, and 10 bases separated the two germline ends. The CDR3 is made up of 14 amino acids. The CDR3 DNA reads as TGTGCCAGCAGCCCCTCGTTTGGCACAGATACGCAGTATTTT. Protein sequence: CASSPSFGTDTQYF.

The chain's CDR3 is CASSTRTASYEQYF. The CDR3 coding sequence is TGCGCCAGCAGTACCAGGACAGCCTCCTACGAGCAGTACTTC. The rearrangement links TRBV5-1 to TRBJ2-7; D possibly corresponds to TRBD1 (6 bases). Trimming pared 5 bases from V and 0 bases from J, leaving 12 bases between. The CDR3 has 14 residues. Germline CDR1 reads SGHRS; CDR2 reads YFSETQ.

This clone was counted between two and nine times. The chain employs TRBV2 and TRBJ1-1, with 7 bases aligning to TRBD1. CDR3 length equals 13 residues. V shed 8 bases and J 3 bases; nucleotides not matched to a gene: 6. Germline assignment: CDR1 SNHLY and CDR2 FYNNEI. This CDR3 is CASQTGTYTEAFF. CDR3 bases: TGTGCCAGCCAGACAGGGACCTACACTGAAGCTTTCTTT.

This clone was seen just once. J is TRBJ2-2 and V is TRBV28; D gene unclear. The germline V and J ends were trimmed by 3 bases and 1 base, with 0 bases remaining between them. The CDR3 covers 12 residues. CDR1 and CDR2 (germline): MDHEN, SYDVKM. The CDR3 is CASSLNTGELFF. CDR3 nucleotide sequence: TGTGCCAGCAGTTTGAACACCGGGGAGCTGTTTTTT.

The chain is built from TRBV3-1 (or the pseudogene TRBV3-2) and TRBJ1-1; TRBD1 might be the D (5 bases). V was shortened by 1 base and J by 3 bases, with 15 bases between the two germline ends. CDR1 and CDR2 from the germline V gene are LGHDT and YNNKEL (reference sequence). The CDR3 covers 16 residues. The CDR3 coding sequence is TGTGCCAGCAGCCAAGTAGGTCGGGGACGGCACACTGAAGCTTTCTTT. Protein product: CASSQVGRGRHTEAFF.

The V gene is TRBV4-1, the J gene TRBJ1-2; a possible D gene is TRBD1 (5 bases). The germline CDR1 and CDR2 sequences are MGHRA and YSYEKL. Deletions cut 5 bases from V and 4 bases from J, with 17 bases between. This CDR3 comprises 15 residues. CDR3 DNA sequence: TGCGCCAGCAGCGAACTTCAAGCAGGGCCCTATGGCTACACCTTC. It codes for CASSELQAGPYGYTF.

This chain uses TRBV11-1 with TRBJ2-7; D possibly corresponds to TRBD1 (6 bases). V lost 6 bases, J lost 2 bases, and 17 bases lay in between. CDR1 and CDR2 (germline): SGHAT, FQDESV (reference sequence). CDR3 length: 15 residues. CDR3 DNA: TGTGCCAGCAGGAGATCGCAGGGGATTGCCTACGAGCAGTACTTC. Translated, it gives CASRRSQGIAYEQYF.

The gene calls are TRBV19 and TRBJ2-5, with 8 bases lining up with TRBD2. The CDR3 totals 16 residues. After removal of 8 bases from V and 4 bases from J, the junction contained 15 bases not matched to a gene. Germline CDR1 is LNHDA and CDR2 is SQIVND (reference sequence). The CDR3 DNA reads as TGTGCCAGTGGAGTTACGTCTCGGGGGGGCGGAGAGACCCAGTACTTC. Amino acid sequence: CASGVTSRGGGETQYF.

The chain joins TRBV7-2 to TRBJ2-7; D may match TRBD1 or TRBD2 (6 bases each). The CDR3 sequence is 17 residues long. Germline V gives CDR1 SGHTA, CDR2 FQGNSA. V was cut by 4 bases and J by 4 bases, with 23 bases left in between. The CDR3 DNA reads TGTGCCAGCAGCTCCGGGCTTCTCTGGGGGGCGGTATACGAGCAGTACTTC. This gives the protein CASSSGLLWGAVYEQYF.

The chain employs TRBV5-4 and TRBJ2-2; D uncertain. This CDR3 spans 15 amino acids. Germline CDR1 is SGHNT and CDR2 is YYREEE (reference sequence). Deletions cut 0 bases from V and 5 bases from J, with 11 bases between. The CDR3 reads CASSLGGASTGELFF. In DNA, the CDR3 is TGTGCCAGCAGCTTGGGCGGCGCGAGTACCGGGGAGCTGTTTTTT.

The DNA of the CDR3 is TGTGCCAGTAGTATCCCAGGGACAGGCGCTAACTATGGCTACACCTTC. Protein product: CASSIPGTGANYGYTF. The chain has TRBV19 and TRBJ1-2; the match to TRBD1 covers 8 bases. Trimming at V came to 3 bases and at J to 0 bases, leaving 6 bases not matched to a gene. CDR1 LNHDA and CDR2 SQIVND come from the germline V gene (reference sequence). This CDR3 region has 16 residues.

The rearrangement joins TRBV19 to TRBJ1-3, with 10 bases matching TRBD1. The CDR3 has 14 amino acids. The J segment lost 4 bases and the V segment lost 9 bases, leaving 6 bases of the junction unmatched. CDR1 and CDR2 from the germline V gene are LNHDA and SQIVND (reference sequence). CDR3 loop: CASRDRGSGNTIYF. The CDR3 DNA sequence: TGTGCCAGCAGGGACAGGGGATCCGGAAACACCATATATTTT.

V is TRBV20-1 and J is TRBJ1-1; a weak D match, TRBD1 (5 bases). This CDR3 is built from 11 residues. V lost 7 bases and J 1 base, leaving 7 bases between the germline ends. In germline, CDR1 is DFQATT, CDR2 SNEGSKA (reference sequence). CDR3 amino acids: CSGGGNTEAFF. The CDR3 bases are TGCAGTGGGGGGGGGAACACTGAAGCTTTCTTT.

In this sample, this clone turned up a few times. The chain recombines TRBV18 with TRBJ1-1; D gene unclear. Germline V CDR1 and CDR2: KGHSH, LQKENI. V dropped 2 bases and J dropped 1 base, with 5 bases sitting between them. The CDR3 totals 13 residues. CDR3 loop: CASSPGENTEAFF. Here the CDR3 DNA reads TGTGCCAGCTCACCAGGGGAGAACACTGAAGCTTTCTTT.

The CDR3 spells CASTAEDRPNTEAFF. CDR3 DNA sequence: TGTGCCAGTACCGCAGAGGACAGGCCGAACACTGAAGCTTTCTTT. The V and J genes are TRBV19 and TRBJ1-1; 7 nucleotides agree with TRBD1. Germline V gene data show CDR1 as LNHDA and CDR2 as SQIVND (reference sequence). The ends lost 7 bases at V and 1 base at J; junction bases unmatched: 9. This CDR3 spans 15 amino acids.

The V call is TRBV7-2, the J call TRBJ2-7, with 8 bases lining up with TRBD1. After removal of 5 bases from V and 7 bases from J, the junction contained 10 bases not matched to a gene. The CDR3 has 14 amino acids. Germline loops: CDR1 SGHTA, CDR2 FQGNSA. The CDR3 protein is CASSLYRGAVEQYF. CDR3 in DNA: TGTGCCAGCAGCCTCTACAGGGGGGCGGTTGAGCAGTACTTC.

This clone was observed a single time. This sequence joins TRBV30 and TRBJ1-2; tentatively, D is TRBD1 (5 bases). The germline CDR1 and CDR2 sequences are GTSNPN and SVGIG (reference sequence). The CDR3 is 13 amino acids. V lost 4 bases and J 6 bases, leaving 15 bases between the germline ends. In nucleotides, the CDR3 is TGTGCCTGGAAGGGACTGGAGTTCGATGGCTACACCTTC. This encodes CAWKGLEFDGYTF.

The CDR3 here is CASLGTEGRIEQFF. The CDR3 DNA is TGTGCCAGCCTTGGGACCGAGGGCCGTATTGAGCAGTTCTTC. This rearrangement joins TRBV6-5 to TRBJ2-1; D is possibly TRBD1 or TRBD2 (5 bases each). CDR1 and CDR2 from the germline V gene are MNHEY and SVGAGI. V lost 8 bases to trimming and J lost 9 bases, with 20 bases between them. This CDR3 spans 14 amino acids.

CDR3 sequence reads: CASSGGTGGNTEAFF. As DNA, the CDR3 is TGTGCCAGCAGCGGAGGGACAGGGGGCAACACTGAAGCTTTCTTT. The V call is TRBV9, the J call TRBJ1-1, with 12 bases fitting TRBD1. Germline lookup yields CDR1 SGDLS and CDR2 YYNGEE. The CDR3 covers 15 residues. V shed 3 bases, J shed 2 bases, and the junction held 2 bases outside the gene matches.

The rearrangement links TRBV7-3 to TRBJ2-7; 8 bases line up with TRBD2. After removal of 5 bases from V and 2 bases from J, the junction contained 5 bases not matched to a gene. The CDR3 is 14 amino acids. Germline-derived CDR1 and CDR2 are SGHTA and FQGTGA. CDR3: CASSLSGDTYEQYF. The CDR3 region has the DNA TGTGCCAGCAGCCTTAGCGGGGACACCTACGAGCAGTACTTC.

The rearrangement links TRBV30 to TRBJ2-3, with 9 bases that match TRBD2. The CDR3 contains 14 residues. The ends lost 4 bases at V and 0 bases at J; junction bases unmatched: 2. Germline CDR1 reads GTSNPN; CDR2 reads SVGIG (reference sequence). CDR3 coding DNA: TGTGCCTGGACTAGCGGGGTCAGCACAGATACGCAGTATTTT. It is translated as CAWTSGVSTDTQYF.

V usage is TRBV6-6 and J usage is TRBJ2-3; TRBD1 matches at 7 bases. The CDR3 runs to 14 residues. The germline CDR1 and CDR2 sequences are MNHNY and SVGAGI (reference sequence). V gave up 2 bases and J gave up 3 bases; unmatched junction bases: 2. DNA of the CDR3: TGTGCCAGCAGTTACGGGACAGTTACAGATACGCAGTATTTT. Protein sequence: CASSYGTVTDTQYF.

The V and J genes are TRBV5-6 and TRBJ1-1; a possible D gene is TRBD1 (6 bases). V was cut by 1 base and J by 4 bases, with 14 bases left in between. CDR1 and CDR2 from the germline V gene are SGHDT and YYEEEE. The CDR3 covers 15 residues. The CDR3 DNA sequence: TGTGCCAGCAGCTTGTCAGGGGCCCTGGGCACTGAAGCTTTCTTT. It yields the protein CASSLSGALGTEAFF.

The chain has TRBV9 and TRBJ1-6, with a tentative D call TRBD1 (6 bases). CDR1 and CDR2 (germline): SGDLS, YYNGEE. This CDR3 has 14 amino acids. V lost 7 bases and J 9 bases, leaving 17 bases between the germline ends. The CDR3 is CASGRRGESSPLHF. CDR3 bases: TGTGCCAGCGGACGCAGGGGCGAGAGTTCACCCCTCCACTTT.

This clone was seen just once. The V and J genes are TRBV19 and TRBJ2-6; 7 nucleotides match TRBD1. V trimming: 6 bases; J trimming: 2 bases; junction bases outside the gene matches: 4. The CDR3 loop spans 15 amino acids. Germline V CDR1 and CDR2: LNHDA, SQIVND (reference sequence). The CDR3 sequence is CASSPTGTGANVLTF. In nucleotides, the CDR3 is TGTGCCAGTAGCCCGACAGGGACTGGGGCCAACGTCCTGACTTTC. Full variable domain (rest looked up from reference TRBV19 and TRBJ2-6): DGGITQSPKYLFRKEGQNVTLSCEQNLNHDAMYWYRQDPGQGLRLIYYSQIVNDFQKGDIAEGYSVSREKKESFPLTVTSAQKNPTAFYLCASSPTGTGANVLTFGAGSRLTVL.